These T cell receptor beta chains were read from a single sample in a study of T cell responses to AZD1222 COVID-19 vaccine. Clones were sequenced by immunoSEQ multiplex PCR, and TCRdb holds only the in-frame ones, with some missing. This table holds over 15,000 clones, about four fifths found once. The starting material was peripheral blood, obtained 28 days after the second AZD1222 dose. These receptor sequences come from an adult who received the AZD1222 COVID-19 vaccine. Each CDR3 is given with its conserved first and last residue. The D gene is left open where the match is weak. Clone size is given for some rows only: seen once, a few or many times, or a class if the clone is expanded.

D gene,clone size,V gene,J gene,CDR3 protein,CDR3 DNA
-,-,TRBV4-1,TRBJ1-1,CASSQDLEEEAFF,TGCGCCAGCAGCCAAGACTTGGAGGAAGAGGCTTTCTTT
-,-,TRBV6-4,TRBJ2-2,CASRLDWTAGELFF,TGTGCCAGCCGACTAGATTGGACGGCCGGGGAGCTGTTTTTT
-,few,TRBV5-3,TRBJ2-3,CARGLGWGTDTQYF,TGTGCCAGAGGCCTTGGCTGGGGTACAGATACGCAGTATTTT
-,-,TRBV4-2,TRBJ1-4,CASSQDLGGTNEKLFF,TGTGCCAGCAGCCAAGACTTAGGAGGGACCAATGAAAAACTGTTTTTT
TRBD2,-,TRBV7-2,TRBJ2-1,CASRPTSGGNYNEQFF,TGTGCCAGCAGACCCACTAGCGGGGGGAACTACAATGAGCAGTTCTTC
TRBD1,-,TRBV5-1,TRBJ1-4,CASSSGQARNEKLFF,TGCGCCAGCAGCTCGGGACAGGCCCGTAATGAAAAACTGTTTTTT
-,-,TRBV3-1/TRBV3-2,TRBJ2-1,CASRLSSYNEQFF,TGTGCCTCGCGACTTAGCTCCTACAATGAGCAGTTCTTC
-,once,TRBV15,TRBJ1-5,CATSRAGVWGQPQHF,TGTGCCACCAGCAGAGCGGGGGTTTGGGGTCAGCCCCAGCATTTT
TRBD2,-,TRBV27,TRBJ2-1,CASSPRGLAGDWNEQFF,TGTGCCAGCAGTCCACGGGGACTAGCGGGGGATTGGAATGAGCAGTTCTTC
-,-,TRBV9,TRBJ2-7,CASSVAWGYSYEQYF,TGTGCCAGCAGCGTAGCTTGGGGGTACTCCTACGAGCAGTACTTC
TRBD1,-,TRBV10-3,TRBJ2-7,CAISELEGAKAYEQYF,TGTGCCATCAGTGAGCTCGAGGGGGCTAAAGCATACGAGCAGTACTTC
-,-,TRBV19,TRBJ1-3,CATSDSSGNTIYF,TGTGCCACCTCCGACAGTTCTGGAAACACCATATATTTT
-,once,TRBV28,TRBJ1-1,CASSFVRVSAFF,TGTGCCAGCAGTTTTGTAAGGGTGTCAGCTTTCTTT
-,-,TRBV6-1,TRBJ1-2,CASSEVVRAAEYGYTF,TGTGCCAGCAGTGAAGTGGTCAGGGCCGCGGAGTATGGCTACACCTTC